This is a list of T cell receptor beta chains from one sample in a study of identical twins. One entry per CDR3 protein results from TCRdb running MiXCR on the 5' RACE reads. The table includes approximately 240,000 distinct CDR3 sequences, 11% to 15% detected once. Sequencing was done on a sample of memory (CD45RO+) T cells sorted from blood. The receptors derive from a woman aged 18-29 years in good health. Both conserved end residues are part of each CDR3. A D gene is named only where the DNA matches it firmly. Expanded clones get a size class; other rows say once, few or many, or leave the size out.

CDR3nt: TGTGCCAGCAGCTTCGCAGGGGATACGCAGTATTTT
CDR3aa: CASSFAGDTQYF
j_gene: TRBJ2-3
abundance: .
v_gene: TRBV7-2
len: 12
d_gene: .

CDR3nt: TGCAGCGTTGACACAGGGATGAACACTGAAGCTTTCTTT
CDR3aa: CSVDTGMNTEAFF
j_gene: TRBJ1-1
abundance: .
v_gene: TRBV29-1
len: 13
d_gene: .

CDR3nt: TGTGCTAGTGCCCTCGGGGGGGCTCCTTACAATGAGCAGTTCTTC
CDR3aa: CASALGGAPYNEQFF
j_gene: TRBJ2-1
abundance: few
v_gene: TRBV12-5
len: 15
d_gene: TRBD2

CDR3nt: TGTGCCAGCAGGTTACAGGGGGCAGATACGCAGTATTTT
CDR3aa: CASRLQGADTQYF
j_gene: TRBJ2-3
abundance: .
v_gene: TRBV2
len: 13
d_gene: TRBD1

CDR3nt: TGTGCCAGCAGAGGGCGGGAGGGCCTTTTGAACATTCAGTACTTC
CDR3aa: CASRGREGLLNIQYF
j_gene: TRBJ2-4
abundance: few
v_gene: TRBV6-1
len: 15
d_gene: TRBD2

CDR3nt: TGCGCCAGCAGCCAATCAGCCGGTCGCTCTGGAAACACCATATATTTT
CDR3aa: CASSQSAGRSGNTIYF
j_gene: TRBJ1-3
abundance: .
v_gene: TRBV4-3
len: 16
d_gene: .

CDR3nt: TGTGCCAGCAGCCAAGGGACCGACGGGACCCAGTACTTC
CDR3aa: CASSQGTDGTQYF
j_gene: TRBJ2-5
abundance: few
v_gene: TRBV3-1
len: 13
d_gene: .

CDR3nt: TGTGCCAGCAGAACCACCCAGGACCGCTATGGCTACACCTTC
CDR3aa: CASRTTQDRYGYTF
j_gene: TRBJ1-2
abundance: .
v_gene: TRBV12-3/TRBV12-4
len: 14
d_gene: .

CDR3nt: TGTGCCAGCAGCTCTATGACTAGCGGGAGAGATACGCAGTATTTT
CDR3aa: CASSSMTSGRDTQYF
j_gene: TRBJ2-3
abundance: few
v_gene: TRBV5-4
len: 15
d_gene: TRBD2

CDR3nt: TGTGCCAGCAGCTTAGAGTACCGGCCTGGGGTTGCCCAGTACTTC
CDR3aa: CASSLEYRPGVAQYF
j_gene: TRBJ2-5
abundance: .
v_gene: TRBV7-2
len: 15
d_gene: .

CDR3nt: TGCAGTGCTTACTTACAGGGGCGGAACACTGAAGCTTTCTTT
CDR3aa: CSAYLQGRNTEAFF
j_gene: TRBJ1-1
abundance: few
v_gene: TRBV20-1
len: 14
d_gene: TRBD1

CDR3nt: TGTGCCAGCAGCTTATTCGGGCGCGCTCAGGGGAATGAGCAGTTCTTC
CDR3aa: CASSLFGRAQGNEQFF
j_gene: TRBJ2-1
abundance: .
v_gene: TRBV7-2
len: 16
d_gene: .

CDR3nt: TGTGCCAGCAGCCAACGGGCGGGGGAGACTGAAGCTTTCTTT
CDR3aa: CASSQRAGETEAFF
j_gene: TRBJ1-1
abundance: .
v_gene: TRBV3-1
len: 14
d_gene: .

CDR3nt: TGTGCCAGCTCGGCGGGGACACCGCCTTACGAGCAGTACTTC
CDR3aa: CASSAGTPPYEQYF
j_gene: TRBJ2-7
abundance: .
v_gene: TRBV6-2/TRBV6-3
len: 14
d_gene: .

CDR3nt: TGTGCCAGCAGTCGTCCAGAAGGAAGTGAAGCTTTCTTT
CDR3aa: CASSRPEGSEAFF
j_gene: TRBJ1-1
abundance: few
v_gene: TRBV6-1
len: 13
d_gene: .

CDR3nt: TGTGCCAGCGCTCGGGACAGCCTCATGAACACTGAAGCTTTCTTT
CDR3aa: CASARDSLMNTEAFF
j_gene: TRBJ1-1
abundance: .
v_gene: TRBV25-1
len: 15
d_gene: TRBD1

CDR3nt: TGTGCCAGCAGGCGTGGGGGGAGCAATCAGCCCCAGCATTTT
CDR3aa: CASRRGGSNQPQHF
j_gene: TRBJ1-5
abundance: few
v_gene: TRBV6-1
len: 14
d_gene: .

CDR3nt: TGTGCCAGCAGCAAGTCATACGGGCCCTACGAGCAGTACTTC
CDR3aa: CASSKSYGPYEQYF
j_gene: TRBJ2-7
abundance: .
v_gene: TRBV7-2
len: 14
d_gene: .

CDR3nt: TGTGCCAGCAGCTTAGTCAGGGGTTCATACAATGAGCAGTTCTTC
CDR3aa: CASSLVRGSYNEQFF
j_gene: TRBJ2-1
abundance: .
v_gene: TRBV7-9
len: 15
d_gene: .

CDR3nt: TGTGCCAGCAGCCAAGGGACTAGATGGAACTCAAACAATGAGCAGTTCTTC
CDR3aa: CASSQGTRWNSNNEQFF
j_gene: TRBJ2-1
abundance: few
v_gene: TRBV3-1
len: 17
d_gene: TRBD2